This T cell receptor beta chain stems from a study of blood T cell repertoires in COVID-19. Study-level information: From T cells, B-cell-depleted T cells, or PBMCs came the material, which was cDNA or gDNA.

Per the original methods: How many nucleated cells were present was estimated from reference gene primer amplification. The data were produced by immunoSEQ multiplex PCR, yet TCRdb's version contains in-frame clones alone and is incomplete. The V and J calls and clone size are taken from that table; D and trimming were inferred from the DNA. The sample lists more than 200,000 clones, 85% to 90% occurring once. This CDR3 is built from 13 residues. Trimming took 0 bases from V and 7 from J, leaving 7 bases between them. From germline, CDR1 is LGHDT and CDR2 YNNKEL (reference sequence). The source material was peripheral blood. The V call is TRBV3-1 (or the pseudogene TRBV3-2), the J call TRBJ2-1; no reliable D call. The TCR originated in an elderly man with acute or convalescent COVID-19. The DNA of the CDR3 is TGTGCCAGCAGCCAAGACCGCCGGAATGAGCAGTTCTTC. It is translated as CASSQDRRNEQFF.